A few counts support the clone carrying this T cell receptor (beta chain). What it recognizes is unknown. This specimen belongs to a study of TIL therapy for anti-PD-1-resistant metastatic lung cancer. Sequencing used immunoSEQ v3. The assay was immunoSEQ multiplex PCR, and TCRdb's table has in-frame clones only and misses some. The table has approximately 87,000 clones, roughly 65% seen once; the top ten hold around 9.9%. The trim removed 5 bases at V and 3 bases at J, leaving 11 bases unmatched. The CDR3 has 17 residues. In germline, CDR1 is PRHDT, CDR2 FYEKMQ (reference sequence). Overall study findings and caveats: Many TIL product clones were absent from baseline tumor, suggesting clonal contraction.

Time point noted: pre-treatment sample, taken before nivolumab and TIL therapy. Most excised metastases sampled were pleural nodules or supraclavicular lymph nodes. This chain uses TRBV13 with TRBJ2-1, with TRBD2 identical over 9 bases. The source of this sequence is a person between 25 and 79 years old with non-small cell lung cancer. Sequencing was performed on tumor tissue, taken at baseline. CDR3 protein: CASSPREREALYNEQFF. CDR3 bases: TGTGCCAGCAGCCCCCGGGAGCGGGAGGCCCTCTACAATGAGCAGTTCTTC.